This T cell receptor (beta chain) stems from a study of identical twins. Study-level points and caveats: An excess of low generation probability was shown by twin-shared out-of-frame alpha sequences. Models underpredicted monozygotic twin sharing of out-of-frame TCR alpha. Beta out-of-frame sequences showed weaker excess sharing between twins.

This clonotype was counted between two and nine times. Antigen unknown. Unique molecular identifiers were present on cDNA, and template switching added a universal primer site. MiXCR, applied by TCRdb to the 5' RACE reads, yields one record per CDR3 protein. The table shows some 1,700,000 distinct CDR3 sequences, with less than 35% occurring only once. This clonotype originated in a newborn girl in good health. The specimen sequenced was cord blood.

CDR3 DNA: TGTGCCAGCACCCCAGCAGGTCTCAACACAGATACGCAGTATTTT. This sequence encodes CASTPAGLNTDTQYF. V gene TRBV28 combines with J gene TRBJ2-3; D remains unclear. This CDR3 contains 15 residues. The germline CDR1 and CDR2 sequences are MDHEN and SYDVKM. The ends were cut back, 7 bases at V and 2 bases at J, with 16 bases in the middle.